The present TCR beta chain was sequenced within a study of CD8+ T cells in alopecia areata. Treatment indicated: oral pan-JAK inhibitor, 5-10 mg twice daily. Extracted RNA was reverse transcribed, and the resulting cDNA served as sequencing template. Data came from immunoSEQ multiplex PCR; TCRdb stores just in-frame clones and leaves some out. The sample shows 170,000 or so clones, 50% to 70% of them seen only once. The sequence came from a human donor with alopecia areata. Material: CD4+ T cells sorted from blood, obtained at week 4, from a patient treated with tofacitinib.

CDR3 in amino acids: CASSFRGRSQETQYF. In DNA form, the CDR3 reads TGTGCCAGCAGTTTCCGGGGGAGGTCTCAAGAGACCCAGTACTTC. The chain joins TRBV27 to TRBJ2-5, with D tentatively TRBD2 (6 bases). Germline CDR1 reads MNHEY; CDR2 reads SMNVEV (reference sequence). Between the trimmed V and J ends, which lost 3 bases and 2 bases, there was a span of 13 bases. The CDR3 is made up of 15 amino acids.